The sequence of this T cell receptor (beta chain) was determined in a study of blood T cell repertoires in COVID-19. Study-wide background: Acute and convalescent COVID-19 specimens originated in the United States, Italy and Spain.

The CDR3 sequence is 15 residues long. The V end was cut by 4 bases, the J end by 5 bases, with 17 bases between. Germline-derived CDR1 and CDR2 are MGHDK and SYGVNS. This table comes from immunoSEQ multiplex PCR, and its TCRdb copy is limited to in-frame clones, with some not included. The sample consists of tens of thousands of clones, approximately 89% of them appearing once. The chain uses TRBV25-1 and TRBJ1-2; TRBD1 is a possible D gene (6 bases). This clonotype originated in a man aged 70-80 years with active or convalescent COVID-19. The specimen sequenced was peripheral blood. The CDR3 is CASSGLGQWRYGYTF. The CDR3 region has the DNA TGTGCCAGCAGTGGCCTCGGACAGTGGCGGTATGGCTACACCTTC.